Included here is one T cell receptor beta chain sequence, with context. The sample originates from a study of cytomegalovirus exposure and HLA in healthy donors. CDR3 length: 16 residues. The germline V gene has CDR1 SGHRS and CDR2 YFSETQ. The V segment lost 3 bases and the J segment 0 bases; nucleotides outside the gene matches: 7. PCR amplification relied on 60 Vbeta primers (plus 13 Jbeta primers). Only in-frame clones appear in the TCRdb table, and some are missing; sequencing was by immunoSEQ multiplex PCR. Counted here are roughly 190,000 clones, approximately 80% occurring once; the ten biggest clones make up approximately 1.8%.

Sample: PBMCs. The chain carries TRBV5-1 and TRBJ1-2; the match to TRBD1 covers 8 bases. This clonotype was obtained from a woman between 25 and 40 years old in good health and CMV-seronegative. CDR3 sequence reads: CASSSDRVDSNYGYTF. DNA of the CDR3: TGCGCCAGCAGCTCGGACAGGGTGGACTCTAACTATGGCTACACCTTC.